The following is a TCR beta chain sequence with its context. Antigen: not known. Tregs were sorted as CD4+CD25+CD127-/low cells. Study-level points and caveats: In terms of TCR gene usage, tumor memory CD4+ T cells clustered together with blood and lymph node memory CD4+ cells, as well as with lymph node naive CD4+ cells. The larger-cohort validation was restricted to a single TCR beta V-J rearrangement rather than whole repertoires. Tumor-infiltrating Treg TCR alpha and beta sequences overlapped most with tumor naive CD4+ T cells, then blood naive.

After constant-region reverse-primer amplification, full-length variable regions underwent semi-nested PCR with Nested Universal Primer A. One entry per CDR3 protein results from TCRdb running MiXCR on the 5' RACE reads. The sample holds several thousand distinct CDR3 sequences, about 45% seen once. The source of this sequence is a female donor with breast cancer. The specimen sequenced was Tregs sorted from a lymph node.

CDR3: CASSHSLVGTDTQYF. DNA of the CDR3: TGTGCCAGCAGCCATAGCCTAGTTGGCACAGATACGCAGTATTTT. This chain uses TRBV7-6 with TRBJ2-3; D gene uncertain. Germline loops: CDR1 SGHVS, CDR2 FNYEAQ. V was pared by 5 bases and J by 1 base, with 13 bases between. The CDR3 is 15 residues long. Drawing the rest from reference TRBV7-6 and TRBJ2-3, the complete variable domain is GAGVSQSPRYKVTKRGQDVALRCDPISGHVSLYWYRQALGQGPEFLTYFNYEAQQDKSGLPNDRFSAERPEGSISTLTIQRTEQRDSAMYRCASSHSLVGTDTQYFGPGTRLTVL.